This entry lists 21 T cell receptor beta chains sequenced from one sample in a study of CD8 T cells in Susac syndrome. Random-hexamer reverse transcription was applied to roughly 0.45 to 1 ug RNA. From the immunoSEQ multiplex PCR reads, TCRdb called clonotypes with MiXCR, one entry per CDR3 protein. Among about 200,000 distinct CDR3 sequences listed, approximately 90% were seen once. Sequenced: CD8+ T cells from PBMCs. These receptors originate from a human donor with multiple sclerosis.

This clonotype has more than one count but fewer than ten. The rearrangement uses TRBV7-8 and TRBJ2-1; TRBD1 might be the D (5 bases). Per germline, CDR1 SGHVS and CDR2 FQNEAQ. The germline V and J ends were trimmed by 5 bases and 4 bases, with 9 bases remaining between them. This CDR3 contains 13 residues. CDR3 coding DNA: TGTGCCAGCAGCCCTCCAGGGTACAATGAGCAGTTCTTC. Protein: CASSPPGYNEQFF.

In nucleotides, the CDR3 is TGTGCCAGCAGCTTAGTAGATGTGAACACTGAAGCTTTCTTT. Translation: CASSLVDVNTEAFF. The chain joins TRBV7-9 to TRBJ1-1; unclear D gene. V was shortened by 1 base and J by 0 bases, with 6 bases between the two germline ends. The CDR3 loop spans 14 amino acids. CDR1 and CDR2 (germline): SEHNR, FQNEAQ (reference sequence).

The V call is TRBV9, the J call TRBJ1-5, with a possible D match to TRBD1 (6 bases). The V and J ends lost 4 bases and 3 bases respectively, with 14 bases between them. Germline V gene sequence: CDR1 SGDLS, CDR2 YYNGEE. The CDR3 has 15 residues. Written as DNA, the CDR3 is TGTGCCAGCAGCTTATCTGGGGGGCTCAATCAGCCCCAGCATTTT. Protein product: CASSLSGGLNQPQHF.

The J gene is TRBJ1-1, the V gene TRBV5-4; a weak D match, TRBD1 (6 bases). Germline lookup yields CDR1 SGHNT and CDR2 YYREEE (reference sequence). Trimming removed 4 bases from V and 4 bases from J, with 14 bases in between. The length of the CDR3 is 14 residues. CDR3 coding DNA: TGTGCCAGCAGCACTCCAGGGGAAGGCACTGAAGCTTTCTTT. This codes for CASSTPGEGTEAFF.

The rearrangement links TRBV5-1 to TRBJ2-1; 10 bases line up with TRBD2. This CDR3 is 16 amino acids long. V gave up 6 bases and J gave up 9 bases; unmatched junction bases: 15. Germline assignment: CDR1 SGHRS and CDR2 YFSETQ. The CDR3 protein is CASTEGWSGGAGEQFF. The CDR3 nucleotides are TGCGCCAGCACCGAAGGCTGGAGCGGGGGGGCTGGTGAGCAGTTCTTC.

This clonotype appeared a single time. This chain joins TRBV3-1 and TRBJ1-2; 9 bases are a match to TRBD1. The CDR3 sequence is 14 residues long. The junction had 8 bases not matched to a gene; V was cut back by 6 bases and J by 6 bases. Per the germline V gene, CDR1 is LGHDT and CDR2 is YNNKEL (reference sequence). Here the CDR3 DNA reads TGTGCCAGCAGATCGACCGGGACAGGGAATGGCTACACCTTC. Translating gives CASRSTGTGNGYTF.

The gene calls are TRBV19 and TRBJ2-7; D may match TRBD1 or TRBD2 (6 bases each). The CDR3 loop spans 18 amino acids. V lost 1 base, J lost 2 bases, and 21 bases lay in between. Germline V gene lookup returns CDR1 LNHDA and CDR2 SQIVND (reference sequence). The chain's CDR3 is CASSIALTGRGYAYEQYF. The CDR3 region has the DNA TGTGCCAGTAGTATAGCCCTTACAGGGCGGGGATACGCCTACGAGCAGTACTTC. Based on the CDR3 plus reference TRBV19 and TRBJ2-7, the full variable domain is DGGITQSPKYLFRKEGQNVTLSCEQNLNHDAMYWYRQDPGQGLRLIYYSQIVNDFQKGDIAEGYSVSREKKESFPLTVTSAQKNPTAFYLCASSIALTGRGYAYEQYFGPGTRLTVT.

The chain employs TRBV9 and TRBJ2-1; 7 nucleotides match TRBD2. Germline V gene data show CDR1 as SGDLS and CDR2 as YYNGEE. CDR3 length: 15 amino acids. After removal of 3 bases from V and 1 base from J, the junction contained 4 bases not matched to a gene. CDR3 region: CASSASGISYNEQFF. CDR3 coding DNA: TGTGCCAGCAGCGCAAGCGGGATATCCTACAATGAGCAGTTCTTC.

The chain employs TRBV20-1 and TRBJ1-1; perhaps TRBD1 as D (5 bases). CDR1 and CDR2 from the germline V gene are DFQATT and SNEGSKA (reference sequence). V lost 5 bases to trimming and J lost 2 bases, with 18 bases between them. The CDR3 runs 15 residues. The CDR3 spells CSAFGAVGENTEAFF. CDR3 nucleotide sequence: TGCAGTGCTTTTGGGGCCGTAGGGGAAAACACTGAAGCTTTCTTT.

The V and J genes are TRBV7-2 and TRBJ2-7; 10 nucleotides match TRBD1. J was trimmed by 7 bases and V by 1 base; bases with no gene match: 7. CDR1 SGHTA and CDR2 FQGNSA come from the germline V gene. The CDR3 has 15 residues. The CDR3 spells CASSLGDRGGLEQYF. As DNA, the CDR3 is TGTGCCAGCAGCTTAGGGGACAGGGGAGGGTTAGAGCAGTACTTC.

The rearrangement joins TRBV5-4 to TRBJ1-2; weak D call: TRBD1 (6 bases). Germline-derived CDR1 and CDR2 are SGHNT and YYREEE (reference sequence). Trimming removed 4 bases from V and 6 bases from J, with 10 bases in between. The CDR3 runs 12 residues. CDR3 loop: CASSTGTDGYTF. The CDR3 coding sequence is TGTGCCAGCAGCACAGGGACGGATGGCTACACCTTC.

The chain couples TRBV27 to TRBJ2-3, with D possibly being TRBD2 (6 bases). Trimming removed 2 bases at V and 4 bases at J, with 13 bases between. Germline V gene data show CDR1 as MNHEY and CDR2 as SMNVEV (reference sequence). There are 15 residues in the CDR3. In DNA form, the CDR3 reads TGTGCCAGCAGTTTAATCTCGGGGGATCCAGATACGCAGTATTTT. This codes for CASSLISGDPDTQYF.

The chain has TRBV12-3 or TRBV12-4 and TRBJ1-2; D gene ambiguous. CDR3 length: 14 residues. V shed 3 bases and J shed 5 bases, with 13 bases lying between them. This CDR3 is CASSFLAGEYGYTF. The CDR3 nucleotides are TGTGCCAGCAGTTTCTTAGCGGGAGAGTATGGCTACACCTTC.

This clonotype was recorded a few times. The V gene is TRBV30, the J gene TRBJ1-1, with a tentative D call TRBD1 (5 bases). Germline values: CDR1 GTSNPN, CDR2 SVGIG (reference sequence). The CDR3 runs to 12 residues. V lost 1 base and J 7 bases, leaving 10 bases between the germline ends. This chain's CDR3 is CAWSEGRGEAFF. In DNA, the CDR3 is TGTGCCTGGAGTGAGGGAAGGGGTGAAGCTTTCTTT.

This clonotype was counted a single time. The chain recombines TRBV29-1 with TRBJ1-1; the match to TRBD1 covers 12 bases. This CDR3 is 18 amino acids long. From germline, CDR1 is SQVTM and CDR2 ANQGSEA. V dropped 0 bases and J dropped 8; count of bases not matched to a gene: 16. The CDR3 protein is CSVEDPWVARDRGPEAFF. As DNA, the CDR3 is TGCAGCGTTGAAGATCCCTGGGTGGCCCGGGACAGGGGGCCCGAAGCTTTCTTT.

Regarding this clonotype: One junction end does not reproduce the germline sequence, and a read error may be involved. The CDR3 sequence: CASSYGLAGTYSTHTQYF. The CDR3 bases are TGTGCCAGCAGTTACGGGCTAGCGGGAACTTATAGCACACATACGCAGTATTTT. The V call is TRBV6-2 or TRBV6-3, the J call TRBJ2-3; 9 positions agree with TRBD2. The germline V gene has CDR1 MNHEY and CDR2 SVGEGT. The CDR3 is made up of 18 amino acids.

V and J are TRBV12-3 or TRBV12-4 and TRBJ2-7; D remains unclear. The V end was cut by 2 bases, the J end by 3 bases, with 8 bases between. This CDR3 is 13 amino acids long. The CDR3 DNA reads TGTGCCAGCAGTTTAATATGGGGCTACGAGCAGTACTTC. This translates into CASSLIWGYEQYF.

V and J are TRBV14 and TRBJ1-1; D might be TRBD1 (6 bases). The CDR3 covers 15 residues. Germline V gene sequence: CDR1 SGHDN, CDR2 FVKESK. V dropped 6 bases and J dropped 13 bases, with 27 bases sitting between them. The CDR3 coding sequence is TGTGCCAGCAGACCCAGGGGTATGAACATCTGGAAGCTTTTCTTT. The encoded protein is CASRPRGMNIWKLFF.

The chain is built from TRBV9 and TRBJ2-7; D is perhaps TRBD2 (5 bases). Trimming shortened V by 0 bases and J by 5 bases, and 15 bases separated the two germline ends. The length of the CDR3 is 15 residues. Germline-derived CDR1 and CDR2 are SGDLS and YYNGEE. Here the CDR3 DNA reads TGTGCCAGCAGCGTAGGTAGCGTAATCGCCCACGAGCAGTACTTC. This codes for CASSVGSVIAHEQYF.

Written as DNA, the CDR3 is TGTGCCAGCAGTCCTCTAGGGGCTGGTGGCACTGAAGCTTTCTTT. It yields the protein CASSPLGAGGTEAFF. The chain links TRBV6-6 to TRBJ1-1; D might be TRBD1 (5 bases). Between the trimmed V and J ends, which lost 5 bases and 4 bases, there was a span of 17 bases. The germline V gene has CDR1 MNHNY and CDR2 SVGAGI (reference sequence). The CDR3 has 15 amino acids.

The chain recombines TRBV3-1 with TRBJ2-1, with D possibly called TRBD1 or TRBD2 (5 bases each). The CDR3 extends over 13 amino acids. With 0 bases removed from V and 9 bases from J, the gap between germline ends came to 9 bases. The germline V gene has CDR1 LGHDT and CDR2 YNNKEL (reference sequence). The CDR3 here is CASSQDGDGEQFF. In nucleotides, the CDR3 is TGTGCCAGCAGCCAAGATGGGGACGGTGAGCAGTTCTTC.